This T cell receptor (beta chain) was recovered during a study of CD4+ T cells in melanoma. Findings and limits, study-wide: CD8+ T cell, macrophage and B cell function reportedly correlated with neoantigen-specific CD4+ T cells. In melanoma, neoantigen-specific CD4+ T cells reportedly differed in differentiation state.

Regarding this clone: As yet, its antigen is unknown.

Only in-frame clones appear in the TCRdb table, and some are missing; sequencing was by immunoSEQ multiplex PCR. The sample yields 7,000 or so clones, around two thirds seen once. Looked up from germline, CDR1 is SEHNR and CDR2 is FQNEAQ (reference sequence). The CDR3 totals 16 residues. The V gene end was trimmed by 1 base and the J gene end by 7 bases; junction bases not matched to a gene: 3. The V and J genes are TRBV7-9 and TRBJ1-6, with 11 positions matching TRBD1. The sequenced sample consisted of cells from a culture (not recorded whether cultured in vitro). The receptor's source is a human donor with melanoma. DNA for the CDR3: TGTGCCAGCAGCTTAGAGGGGACAGGGGGAAATTCACCCCTCCACTTT. This gives the protein CASSLEGTGGNSPLHF.